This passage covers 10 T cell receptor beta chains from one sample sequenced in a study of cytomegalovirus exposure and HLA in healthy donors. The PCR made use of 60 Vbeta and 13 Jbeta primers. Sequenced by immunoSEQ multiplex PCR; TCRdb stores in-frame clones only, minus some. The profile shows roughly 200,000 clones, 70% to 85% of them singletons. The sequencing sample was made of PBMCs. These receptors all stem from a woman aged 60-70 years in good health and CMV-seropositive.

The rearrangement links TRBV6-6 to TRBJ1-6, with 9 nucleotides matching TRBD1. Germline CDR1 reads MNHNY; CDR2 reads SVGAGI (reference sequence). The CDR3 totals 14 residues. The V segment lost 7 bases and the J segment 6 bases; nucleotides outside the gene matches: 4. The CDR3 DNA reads TGTGCCAGCAACGGACAGGGGATTAATTCACCCCTCCACTTT. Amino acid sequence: CASNGQGINSPLHF.

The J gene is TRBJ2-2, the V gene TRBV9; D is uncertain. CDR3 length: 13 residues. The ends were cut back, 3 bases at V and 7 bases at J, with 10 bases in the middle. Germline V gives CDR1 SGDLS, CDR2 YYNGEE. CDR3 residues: CASSAAVVGELFF. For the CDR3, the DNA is TGTGCCAGCAGCGCCGCGGTAGTCGGGGAGCTGTTTTTT.

The CDR3, as DNA: TGTGCCAGCAGTGAAGCGCGGAGGGTATCCTACAATGAGCAGTTCTTC. This translates into CASSEARRVSYNEQFF. The rearrangement joins TRBV6-1 to TRBJ2-1, with D perhaps TRBD2 (6 bases). V was trimmed by 0 bases and J by 1 base, leaving 10 bases between them. The CDR3 loop spans 16 amino acids. Germline CDR1 MNHNS, CDR2 SASEGT.

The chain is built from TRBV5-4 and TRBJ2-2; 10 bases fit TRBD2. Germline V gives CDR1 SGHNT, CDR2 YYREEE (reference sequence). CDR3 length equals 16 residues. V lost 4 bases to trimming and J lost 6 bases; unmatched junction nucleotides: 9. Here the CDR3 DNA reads TGTGCCAGCAGCGACCCGCGAGCGGGGGGGGCCGGGGAGCTGTTTTTT. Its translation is CASSDPRAGGAGELFF.

CDR3 DNA sequence: TGTGCCAGCAGGGGGACAGGGCGGGAGACCCAGTACTTC. Amino acid sequence: CASRGTGRETQYF. The chain combines TRBV4-2 with TRBJ2-5; 9 nucleotides line up with TRBD1. The trim removed 6 bases at V and 5 bases at J, leaving 4 bases unmatched. The CDR3 is 13 amino acids. The germline V gene has CDR1 LGHNA and CDR2 YNFKEQ.

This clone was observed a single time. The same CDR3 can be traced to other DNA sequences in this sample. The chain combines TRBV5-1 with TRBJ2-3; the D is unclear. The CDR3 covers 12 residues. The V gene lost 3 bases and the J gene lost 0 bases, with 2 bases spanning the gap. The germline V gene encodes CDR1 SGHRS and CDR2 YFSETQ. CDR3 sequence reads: CASSSSTDTQYF. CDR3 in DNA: TGCGCCAGCAGCTCTAGCACAGATACGCAGTATTTT.

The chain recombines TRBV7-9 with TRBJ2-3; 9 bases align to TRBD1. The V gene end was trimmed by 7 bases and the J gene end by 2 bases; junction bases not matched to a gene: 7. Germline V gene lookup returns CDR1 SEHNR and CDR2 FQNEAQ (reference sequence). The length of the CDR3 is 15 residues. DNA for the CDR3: TGTGCCAGCATCCCACAGGGGGCATTCACAGATACGCAGTATTTT. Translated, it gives CASIPQGAFTDTQYF.

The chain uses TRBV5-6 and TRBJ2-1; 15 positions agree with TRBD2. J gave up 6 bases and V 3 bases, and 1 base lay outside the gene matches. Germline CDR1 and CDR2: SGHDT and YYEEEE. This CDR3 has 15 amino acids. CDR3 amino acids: CASSWGLAGGNEQFF. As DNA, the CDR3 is TGTGCCAGCAGCTGGGGACTAGCGGGGGGCAATGAGCAGTTCTTC. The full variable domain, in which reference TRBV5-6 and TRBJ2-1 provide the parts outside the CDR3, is DAGVTQSPTHLIKTRGQQVTLRCSPKSGHDTVSWYQQALGQGPQFIFQYYEEEERQRGNFPDRFSGHQFPNYSSELNVNALLLGDSALYLCASSWGLAGGNEQFFGPGTRLTVL.

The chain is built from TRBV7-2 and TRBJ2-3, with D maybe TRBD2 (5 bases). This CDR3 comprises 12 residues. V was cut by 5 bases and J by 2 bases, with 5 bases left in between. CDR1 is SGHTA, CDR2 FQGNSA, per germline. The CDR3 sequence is CASSRDTDTQYF. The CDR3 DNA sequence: TGTGCCAGCAGCCGGGACACAGATACGCAGTATTTT.

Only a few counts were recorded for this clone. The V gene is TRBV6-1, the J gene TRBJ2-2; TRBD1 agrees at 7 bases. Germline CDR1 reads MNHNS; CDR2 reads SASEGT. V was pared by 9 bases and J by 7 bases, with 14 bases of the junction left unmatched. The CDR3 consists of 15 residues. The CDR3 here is CASARQGVLHGELFF. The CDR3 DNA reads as TGTGCCAGTGCAAGACAGGGAGTATTGCACGGGGAGCTGTTTTTT.